One and the same sample provided the 19 T cell receptor beta chains below, sequenced in a study of brain T cells in children with intractable seizures. TCRdb's table, derived via immunoSEQ multiplex PCR, lists solely in-frame clones and lacks some. The sample lists roughly 64,000 clones; around 95% were seen once. Here the sequenced sample was peripheral blood, taken at surgery. These TCRs come from a boy less than two years old with focal cortical dysplasia and intractable seizures.

CDR3 amino acids: CASSVGPSGSYNEQFF. The CDR3 coding sequence is TGTGCCAGCAGCGTAGGGCCTAGCGGGAGCTACAATGAGCAGTTCTTC. This rearrangement joins TRBV9 to TRBJ2-1; TRBD2 matches at 10 bases. The CDR3 has 16 residues. The germline gives CDR1 SGDLS, CDR2 YYNGEE. J was trimmed by 3 bases and V by 0 bases; bases with no gene match: 3.

The rearrangement joins TRBV24-1 to TRBJ2-1; D possibly corresponds to TRBD1 (5 bases). Trimming left V 0 bases short and J 6 bases short, with 5 bases between. Germline V lookup: CDR1 KGHDR, CDR2 SFDVKD. The CDR3 extends over 13 amino acids. Here the CDR3 reads CATSDLQGNEQFF. The CDR3 DNA sequence: TGTGCCACCAGTGATTTGCAGGGCAATGAGCAGTTCTTC.

The chain combines TRBV18 with TRBJ2-1; no clear D. This CDR3 comprises 16 residues. Between the trimmed V and J ends, which lost 0 bases and 0 bases, there was a span of 9 bases. Germline CDR1 and CDR2: KGHSH and LQKENI. CDR3 nucleotides: TGTGCCAGCTCACCACCGACAAGGAGCTCCTACAATGAGCAGTTCTTC. Protein product: CASSPPTRSSYNEQFF.

V is TRBV19 and J is TRBJ1-1, with 9 bases lining up with TRBD1. Germline V gene data show CDR1 as LNHDA and CDR2 as SQIVND (reference sequence). The J segment lost 6 bases and the V segment lost 4 bases, leaving 6 bases of the junction unmatched. The CDR3 sequence is 14 residues long. CDR3 region: CASSTLQGAAEAFF. The CDR3 coding sequence is TGTGCCAGTAGTACCTTACAGGGGGCGGCTGAAGCTTTCTTT. The whole variable domain, remainder taken from reference TRBV19 and TRBJ1-1, is DGGITQSPKYLFRKEGQNVTLSCEQNLNHDAMYWYRQDPGQGLRLIYYSQIVNDFQKGDIAEGYSVSREKKESFPLTVTSAQKNPTAFYLCASSTLQGAAEAFFGQGTRLTVV.

In its sample, this clone was seen once. The chain recombines TRBV19 with TRBJ2-7; TRBD2 matches at 11 bases. The CDR3 consists of 15 residues. Germline V lookup: CDR1 LNHDA, CDR2 SQIVND (reference sequence). J lost 5 bases, V lost 5 bases, and 8 bases had no gene match. The CDR3, as DNA: TGTGCCAGTAGTCTACAACTAGCGGGGGAAGACGAGCAGTACTTC. Amino acids: CASSLQLAGEDEQYF.

The chain is built from TRBV7-3 and TRBJ2-1; TRBD1 matches at 10 bases. Germline CDR1 and CDR2: SGHTA and FQGTGA. With 6 bases clipped from V and 6 bases from J, the junction kept 8 bases outside the gene matches. This CDR3 has 15 residues. The CDR3 protein is CASREGTGDLNEQFF. CDR3 nucleotide sequence: TGTGCCAGCAGAGAAGGGACAGGGGACCTCAATGAGCAGTTCTTC.

The chain is built from TRBV6-5 and TRBJ2-1; D remains unclear. The CDR3 is made up of 16 amino acids. Germline CDR1 and CDR2: MNHEY and SVGAGI. Trimming removed 0 bases from V and 4 bases from J, with 13 bases in between. In nucleotides, the CDR3 is TGTGCCAGCAGTTACTCGCCGTCAAATTTTTACAATGAGCAGTTCTTC. It encodes CASSYSPSNFYNEQFF.

The chain has TRBV5-1 and TRBJ2-3; 7 bases match TRBD2. Germline-derived CDR1 and CDR2 are SGHRS and YFSETQ. The CDR3 consists of 14 residues. Trimming cost V 6 bases and J 4 bases; bases outside gene matches: 8. Here the CDR3 DNA reads TGCGCCAGCAACCCGGGGGGAGACGCAGATACGCAGTATTTT. Protein sequence: CASNPGGDADTQYF.

This chain connects TRBV5-1 to TRBJ1-5; D is uncertain. Germline CDR1 and CDR2: SGHRS and YFSETQ. This CDR3 contains 16 residues. V was pared by 0 bases and J by 2 bases, with 12 bases between. CDR3 sequence (DNA): TGCGCCAGCAGCTTGGCCGTCGGGGAGGGCAATCAGCCCCAGCATTTT. As protein: CASSLAVGEGNQPQHF.

This chain joins TRBV9 and TRBJ2-7; 8 nucleotides agree with TRBD2. This CDR3 region has 14 residues. The trim removed 0 bases at V and 3 bases at J, leaving 2 bases unmatched. Germline V gene data show CDR1 as SGDLS and CDR2 as YYNGEE. CDR3 DNA sequence: TGTGCCAGCAGCGTAGGAACTAGCGGCTACGAGCAGTACTTC. Amino acids: CASSVGTSGYEQYF.

This clone was detected only once. J is TRBJ2-5 and V is TRBV19, with 7 bases fitting TRBD2. The CDR3 sequence is 15 residues long. The V segment lost 3 bases and the J segment 2 bases; nucleotides outside the gene matches: 6. Germline CDR1 is LNHDA and CDR2 is SQIVND (reference sequence). The CDR3 DNA reads TGTGCCAGTAGTATCGACCGGGGAGGGCAAGAGACCCAGTACTTC. Translated: CASSIDRGGQETQYF.

J is TRBJ2-3 and V is TRBV27; 8 bases are shared with TRBD2. V lost 2 bases and J lost 3; bases outside the gene matches: 13. The CDR3 consists of 18 residues. Germline CDR1 and CDR2: MNHEY and SMNVEV (reference sequence). CDR3 sequence: CASSLRTGGPERTDTQYF. CDR3 DNA: TGTGCCAGCAGTTTACGAACGGGAGGGCCTGAACGGACAGATACGCAGTATTTT.

The chain uses TRBV7-2 and TRBJ2-3; D is unclear. Germline assignment: CDR1 SGHTA and CDR2 FQGNSA. The V end lost 2 bases, the J end lost 0 bases, and 3 bases lay between the germline ends. The CDR3 has 13 residues. CDR3 in amino acids: CASSLPSTDTQYF. Written as DNA, the CDR3 is TGTGCCAGCAGCTTACCCAGCACAGATACGCAGTATTTT. Supplemented by reference TRBV7-2 and TRBJ2-3, the full variable domain reads GAGVSQSPSNKVTEKGKDVELRCDPISGHTALYWYRQSLGQGLEFLIYFQGNSAPDKSGLPSDRFSAERTGGSVSTLTIQRTQQEDSAVYLCASSLPSTDTQYFGPGTRLTVL.

The V gene is TRBV2, the J gene TRBJ2-7, with 10 bases matching TRBD2. Germline CDR1 and CDR2: SNHLY and FYNNEI. V lost 6 bases to trimming and J lost 4 bases; unmatched junction nucleotides: 15. This CDR3 spans 17 amino acids. CDR3 sequence reads: CASRPTRGRTSGYEQYF. The CDR3 nucleotides read TGTGCCAGCAGACCAACCCGAGGGCGGACTAGCGGTTACGAGCAGTACTTC.

This chain uses TRBV4-2 with TRBJ2-1; 13 nucleotides line up with TRBD2. The germline CDR1 and CDR2 sequences are LGHNA and YNFKEQ. The J segment lost 6 bases and the V segment lost 4 bases, leaving 6 bases of the junction unmatched. The CDR3 is made up of 16 amino acids. In nucleotides, the CDR3 is TGTGCCAGCAGCCCGGGACTAGCGGGATTGGTCAATGAGCAGTTCTTC. Its protein is CASSPGLAGLVNEQFF.

V gene TRBV5-4 combines with J gene TRBJ1-2; no clear D. The V end lost 0 bases, the J end lost 6 bases, and 12 bases lay between the germline ends. Germline CDR1 reads SGHNT; CDR2 reads YYREEE (reference sequence). The CDR3 sequence is 14 residues long. The DNA of the CDR3 is TGTGCCAGCAGCTTGGAGGCCAGGCATCATGGCTACACCTTC. It yields the protein CASSLEARHHGYTF.

The V gene is TRBV7-2, the J gene TRBJ1-6, with D uncertain. The CDR3 totals 12 residues. Trimming cost V 6 bases and J 2 bases, with 2 bases left between them. In germline, CDR1 is SGHTA, CDR2 FQGNSA. As DNA, the CDR3 is TGTGCCAGCAGGACCTATAATTCACCCCTCCACTTT. As protein: CASRTYNSPLHF.

J is TRBJ1-1 and V is TRBV15, with a possible D match to TRBD1 (5 bases). V was cut by 4 bases and J by 6 bases, with 15 bases left in between. The CDR3 is made up of 14 amino acids. The germline gives CDR1 LNHNV, CDR2 YYDKDF (reference sequence). The CDR3 DNA reads as TGTGCCACCAGCACCGCGGAAGGACAAGCTGAAGCTTTCTTT. Its protein product is CATSTAEGQAEAFF.

The chain employs TRBV4-1 and TRBJ1-3; unclear D gene. The V and J ends lost 3 bases and 2 bases respectively, with 11 bases between them. Germline assignment: CDR1 MGHRA and CDR2 YSYEKL. The CDR3 runs 15 residues. The chain's CDR3 is CASSHAVATGNTIYF. CDR3 DNA: TGCGCCAGCAGCCACGCCGTCGCTACTGGAAACACCATATATTTT.